Presented here are 22 T cell receptor beta chains from one specimen sequenced in a study of T cell responses to AZD1222 COVID-19 vaccine. Here immunoSEQ multiplex PCR was the method, and the copy in TCRdb shows in-frame clones only, minus some. The sample carries around 190,000 clones, 88% recorded once. Sequenced material: peripheral blood, taken 28 days after the second AZD1222 dose. The receptors originated from an adult who received the AZD1222 COVID-19 vaccine.

The chain carries TRBV30 and TRBJ1-2; TRBD1 agrees at 7 bases. CDR3 length equals 11 residues. Germline V gene sequence: CDR1 GTSNPN, CDR2 SVGIG (reference sequence). The CDR3 DNA sequence: TGTGCGATGGGACAGCCCTATGGCTACACCTTC. It is translated as CAMGQPYGYTF.

The V call is TRBV5-1, the J call TRBJ2-3, with D perhaps matching TRBD1 (6 bases). CDR1 is SGHRS, CDR2 YFSETQ, per germline. V dropped 2 bases and J dropped 5 bases, with 12 bases sitting between them. The length of the CDR3 is 14 residues. The CDR3 loop is CASSLQGPKDTQYF. As DNA, the CDR3 is TGCGCCAGCAGCTTACAGGGACCGAAAGATACGCAGTATTTT.

V usage is TRBV4-3 and J usage is TRBJ1-3; D not resolved. The CDR3 covers 17 residues. Germline CDR1 is LGHNA and CDR2 is YSLEER. V gave up 0 bases and J gave up 3 bases, with 15 bases separating them. CDR3 protein: CASSQDSGRSYGNTIYF. The CDR3 DNA reads TGCGCCAGCAGCCAAGATTCGGGGAGATCCTATGGAAACACCATATATTTT.

This rearrangement joins TRBV20-1 to TRBJ2-1; 8 bases line up with TRBD2. The trim removed 3 bases at V and 0 bases at J, leaving 7 bases unmatched. Germline loops: CDR1 DFQATT, CDR2 SNEGSKA (reference sequence). The CDR3 is made up of 16 amino acids. CDR3 amino acids: CSASEAGASSYNEQFF. As DNA, the CDR3 is TGCAGTGCTAGTGAAGCGGGGGCTAGCTCCTACAATGAGCAGTTCTTC.

J is TRBJ1-2 and V is TRBV5-1, with TRBD1 as a possible D gene (5 bases). CDR1 is SGHRS, CDR2 YFSETQ, per germline. Trimming removed 0 bases from V and 4 bases from J, with 13 bases in between. The CDR3 is made up of 15 amino acids. The CDR3 sequence is CASSLVAGPTYGYTF. CDR3 nucleotides: TGCGCCAGCAGCTTGGTGGCGGGGCCTACCTATGGCTACACCTTC.

The chain carries TRBV10-1 and TRBJ1-1, with D unclear. The V and J ends lost 6 bases and 4 bases respectively, with 12 bases between them. This CDR3 comprises 13 residues. Germline V gene sequence: CDR1 WNHNN, CDR2 SYGVQD (reference sequence). The CDR3 DNA sequence: TGCGCCAGCAGCCCCGGTCGGGGCACTGAAGCTTTCTTT. Translated: CASSPGRGTEAFF.

The J gene is TRBJ1-4, the V gene TRBV2; D gene uncertain. CDR3 size: 14 residues. Trimming removed 5 bases at V and 5 bases at J, with 12 bases between. Germline V gives CDR1 SNHLY, CDR2 FYNNEI. DNA for the CDR3: TGTGCCAGCAGTCCCGCTCCGTTCAATGAAAAACTGTTTTTT. It is translated as CASSPAPFNEKLFF.

V and J are TRBV14 and TRBJ2-2, with 9 bases lining up with TRBD1. V lost 5 bases, J lost 1 base, and 5 bases stayed unmatched. Per germline, CDR1 SGHDN and CDR2 FVKESK. The CDR3 is 16 residues long. Written as DNA, the CDR3 is TGTGCCAGCAGCGAAACAGGGGGCTGGAACACCGGGGAGCTGTTTTTT. As protein: CASSETGGWNTGELFF.

The genes are TRBV5-4 and TRBJ2-7; 7 bases are shared with TRBD1. Trimming took 4 bases from V and 6 from J; bases not matched to a gene: 1. This CDR3 is built from 11 residues. Germline assignment: CDR1 SGHNT and CDR2 YYREEE (reference sequence). CDR3 in amino acids: CASSNRGEQYF. In DNA form, the CDR3 reads TGTGCCAGCAGCAACAGGGGCGAGCAGTACTTC.

The rearrangement links TRBV5-6 to TRBJ1-4; D gene uncertain. Trimming took off 1 base at V and 7 bases at J, with 14 bases between the two ends. The germline CDR1 and CDR2 sequences are SGHDT and YYEEEE. The CDR3 sequence is 15 residues long. CDR3 in DNA: TGTGCCAGCAGCTTGATGGGCGCCGGTAGTGAAAAACTGTTTTTT. It codes for CASSLMGAGSEKLFF.

This clone has a handful of counts. One junction end does not reproduce the germline sequence, and a read error may be involved. The chain carries TRBV9 and TRBJ2-7; D not certain. The CDR3 extends over 8 amino acids. CDR1 SGDLS and CDR2 YYNGEE come from the germline V gene. The CDR3 region has the DNA TGTGCCAGCAGCGTCCGGTTCTTC. Its protein is CASSVRFF.

This clone appeared a single time. The V and J genes are TRBV7-3 and TRBJ1-2; D is perhaps TRBD1 (6 bases). Germline lookup yields CDR1 SGHTA and CDR2 FQGTGA. CDR3 length: 13 amino acids. V was clipped by 1 base and J by 7 bases, with 10 bases between them. The CDR3 bases are TGTGCCAGCAGCTTAATTGGGGGCGGTGGCTACACCTTC. Amino acid sequence: CASSLIGGGGYTF.

This rearrangement joins TRBV19 to TRBJ1-4, with a possible D match to TRBD1 (5 bases). Germline assignment: CDR1 LNHDA and CDR2 SQIVND (reference sequence). Deletions cut 6 bases from V and 4 bases from J, with 18 bases between. The CDR3 spans 16 residues. The CDR3 region has the DNA TGTGCCAGTAGCTCCCGCGGGGGGAGTGATAATGAAAAACTGTTTTTT. It is translated as CASSSRGGSDNEKLFF.

A word on this clone: Germline is not matched at one junction end, which may reflect a read error. V is TRBV7-9 and J is TRBJ2-3; 15 nucleotides match TRBD2. This CDR3 contains 16 residues. In germline, CDR1 is SEHNR, CDR2 FQNEAQ (reference sequence). In nucleotides, the CDR3 is TGTGCCAGCAGCAGGGGACTAGCGGGGGGCACGGATACGCAGTATTTT. This translates into CASSRGLAGGTDTQYF.

The genes are TRBV19 and TRBJ1-4; D uncertain. The CDR3 runs 13 residues. V lost 3 bases and J lost 5, with 7 bases in between. CDR1 and CDR2 (germline): LNHDA, SQIVND (reference sequence). The CDR3 DNA is TGTGCCAGTAGTATTACGGGGAATGAAAAACTGTTTTTT. Amino acids: CASSITGNEKLFF.

The table lists this clone with a count of one. This rearrangement joins TRBV11-3 to TRBJ2-5; no firm D call. V lost 1 base to trimming and J lost 5 bases, with 14 bases between them. Germline CDR1 is SGHNT and CDR2 is YENEEA. The CDR3 runs to 15 residues. CDR3 sequence: CASSLGPQVGETQYF. For the CDR3, the DNA is TGTGCCAGCAGCTTAGGTCCCCAGGTGGGGGAGACCCAGTACTTC.

This clone was observed a single time. The chain links TRBV18 to TRBJ1-5; D not certain. The CDR3 runs to 15 residues. Looked up from germline, CDR1 is KGHSH and CDR2 is LQKENI. V was clipped by 2 bases and J by 0 bases, with 8 bases between them. This CDR3 is CASSPVSVSNQPQHF. CDR3 bases: TGTGCCAGCTCACCAGTGTCGGTTAGCAATCAGCCCCAGCATTTT.

J is TRBJ2-2 and V is TRBV5-1, with D uncertain. CDR1 and CDR2 (germline): SGHRS, YFSETQ. The V end lost 3 bases, the J end lost 0 bases, and 9 bases lay between the germline ends. This CDR3 has 15 residues. As DNA, the CDR3 is TGCGCCAGCAGCTCGGCAGGAGCGAACACCGGGGAGCTGTTTTTT. Protein: CASSSAGANTGELFF.

A single count supports this clone. J is TRBJ1-4 and V is TRBV19; D remains unclear. The germline V gene encodes CDR1 LNHDA and CDR2 SQIVND (reference sequence). The CDR3 runs 15 residues. Trimming shortened V by 11 bases and J by 0 bases, and 16 bases separated the two germline ends. The CDR3 spells CASSPMGTTNEKLFF. CDR3 nucleotide sequence: TGTGCCTCCAGCCCAATGGGCACAACTAATGAAAAACTGTTTTTT.

This clone has a single count. The chain combines TRBV29-1 with TRBJ1-2; D gene unclear. This CDR3 spans 12 amino acids. Germline assignment: CDR1 SQVTM and CDR2 ANQGSEA. V lost 0 bases, J lost 7 bases, and 9 bases lay in between. The CDR3 protein is CSVEEGLPGYTF. The DNA of the CDR3 is TGCAGCGTTGAAGAAGGGTTGCCTGGCTACACCTTC.

The V and J genes are TRBV2 and TRBJ2-1, with 10 positions matching TRBD2. V shed 8 bases, J shed 7 bases, and the junction held 11 bases outside the gene matches. Germline values: CDR1 SNHLY, CDR2 FYNNEI. The CDR3 sequence is 15 residues long. The chain's CDR3 is CASVTLAGVSNEQFF. Here the CDR3 DNA reads TGTGCCAGCGTGACTCTAGCGGGGGTGTCTAATGAGCAGTTCTTC. The full variable domain, with the rest looked up from reference TRBV2 and TRBJ2-1, is EPEVTQTPSHQVTQMGQEVILRCVPISNHLYFYWYRQILGQKVEFLVSFYNNEISEKSEIFDDQFSVERPDGSNFTLKIRSTKLEDSAMYFCASVTLAGVSNEQFFGPGTRLTVL.

This clone came up once. The chain joins TRBV7-3 to TRBJ2-2; D may be TRBD2 (6 bases). There are 15 residues in the CDR3. Deletions cut 2 bases from V and 0 bases from J, with 7 bases between. The germline V gene has CDR1 SGHTA and CDR2 FQGTGA. This CDR3 is CASSLGGTNTGELFF. CDR3 DNA: TGTGCCAGCAGCTTAGGGGGGACGAACACCGGGGAGCTGTTTTTT.